A selection of T cell receptor beta chains follows, all from one sample in a study of early T cells in non-severe SARS-CoV-2 infection. TCRdb re-analysed the 5' RACE reads in MiXCR, keeping a single row per CDR3 protein. Of 55,000 to 80,000 distinct CDR3 sequences detected, roughly 12% appear once; the ten largest clones hold roughly 3.8%. Sequences were obtained from whole blood. The receptors were gathered from an adult who was a healthcare worker with PCR-confirmed SARS-CoV-2 infection or an uninfected control (not recorded which). The CDR3 runs from the conserved cysteine through the conserved F or W. The D gene is left open where the match is weak. Size is stated for part of the rows, as once, few or many counts, or as a class when the clone is expanded.

v_gene	abundance	j_gene	d_gene	CDR3nt	CDR3aa
TRBV6-6	.	TRBJ2-1	TRBD2	TGTGCCAGCACCAAAACTAGCGGGGGGGCTAAAAACTACAATGAGCAGTTCTTC	CASTKTSGGAKNYNEQFF
TRBV4-1	many	TRBJ2-2	.	TGCGCCAGCAGCTCCAACAGGGAGGAAAGAACCGGGGAGCTGTTTTTT	CASSSNREERTGELFF
TRBV5-1	few	TRBJ2-7	.	TGCGCCAGCAGCTTGTTGCCCGGGTTCTCCTACGAGCAGTACTTC	CASSLLPGFSYEQYF
TRBV5-1	many	TRBJ2-2	.	TGCGCCAGCAGTCCAGCGCTAGACCCCGGCGGGGAGCTGTTTTTT	CASSPALDPGGELFF
TRBV29-1	few	TRBJ2-7	TRBD1	TGCAGCGTTGCGGGACAGGGCGCCGCCTACGAGCAGTACTTC	CSVAGQGAAYEQYF
TRBV19	once	TRBJ2-3	TRBD1	TGTGCCAGTACGGACAGGGGCAGCACAGATACGCAGTATTTT	CASTDRGSTDTQYF
TRBV4-1	many	TRBJ2-1	TRBD2	TGCGCCAGCAGCCAATCCCAAGGGAGGGCGGTCGATGAGCAGTTCTTC	CASSQSQGRAVDEQFF
TRBV15	many	TRBJ2-1	.	TGTGCCACCAGGGGGGTACACAATGAGCAGTTCTTC	CATRGVHNEQFF
TRBV7-6	many	TRBJ2-1	.	TGTGCCAGCAGCTTAGGGCCGGGGCTGAGCTCCTACAATGAGCAGTTCTTC	CASSLGPGLSSYNEQFF
TRBV12-3/TRBV12-4	few	TRBJ2-1	.	TGTGCCAGCAGTTTAGAGCTCGAAAAACGGCAGTTCTTC	CASSLELEKRQFF
TRBV18	many	TRBJ1-6	.	TGTGCCAGCTCACCGGGCCCCTGGGATTCACCCCTCCACTTT	CASSPGPWDSPLHF
TRBV12-3/TRBV12-4	many	TRBJ2-1	.	TGTGCCAGCAGCCCCCCCGGGGTCTACCACAATGAGCAGTTCTTC	CASSPPGVYHNEQFF
TRBV2	few	TRBJ1-4	TRBD1	TGTGCCAGCAGTTCCGGGACAGGCGTTGAAAAACTGTTTTTT	CASSSGTGVEKLFF
TRBV9	many	TRBJ2-3	.	TGTGCCAGCAGCCCACGACTAGGATGGGGTGATACGCAGTATTTT	CASSPRLGWGDTQYF
TRBV20-1	many	TRBJ2-1	.	TGCAGTGCTAGAAGAGCAGTAGGGGTTGACAATGAGCAGTTCTTC	CSARRAVGVDNEQFF
TRBV4-1	few	TRBJ2-5	TRBD2	TGCGCCAGCAGCCAAGAGCTAGCGGGGGGTGCAGTTTACCAAGAGACCCAGTACTTC	CASSQELAGGAVYQETQYF
TRBV11-2	.	TRBJ2-7	TRBD2	TGTGCCAGCAGCAGCATTAGCGGGACACTCTACTACGAGCAGTACTTC	CASSSISGTLYYEQYF
TRBV29-1	many	TRBJ2-3	.	TGCAGCGTTACCGGACAGTCAATAGTAGATACGCAGTATTTT	CSVTGQSIVDTQYF
TRBV29-1	few	TRBJ2-1	.	TGCAGCGTTGAGCGACAGGAACACAATGAGCAGTTCTTC	CSVERQEHNEQFF
TRBV9	.	TRBJ1-1	.	TGTGCCAGCAGCCAAGGTCCGGGGGCGAACACTGAAGCTTTCTTT	CASSQGPGANTEAFF
TRBV18	many	TRBJ1-5	TRBD1	TGTGCCAGCTCCCGGGAGACAGGGAGCAATCAGCCCCAGCATTTT	CASSRETGSNQPQHF
TRBV30	many	TRBJ1-6	.	TGTGCCTGGAGTCGTCTGAGCAGGGATAATTCACCCCTCCACTTT	CAWSRLSRDNSPLHF